This T cell receptor (beta chain) stems from a study of early T cells in non-severe SARS-CoV-2 infection. Whole-study context: Chains were unpaired, as sequencing was done on bulk RNA from unsorted whole blood. Study outcomes and limitations: Comparison of clonotypes with VDJdb favored anti-spike CD8 responses while missing private and CD4 specificities.

Unique molecular identifiers tagged individual cDNA molecules. TCRdb redid the calling of the 5' RACE reads with MiXCR, one entry per CDR3 protein. The data hold around 67,000 distinct CDR3 sequences, with 12% observed a single time. This clonotype was counted between two and nine times. Antigen specificity is unknown. The V and J ends lost 2 bases and 1 base, in that order; junction bases with no gene match: 5. The germline V gene encodes CDR1 SGHRS and CDR2 YFSETQ. The CDR3 consists of 16 residues. The material sequenced was whole blood. The TCR originated in an adult who was a healthcare worker with PCR-confirmed SARS-CoV-2 infection or an uninfected control (not recorded which). The gene calls are TRBV5-1 and TRBJ2-5; the match to TRBD1 covers 10 bases. In DNA, the CDR3 is TGCGCCAGCAGCTTCGGTGACAGGGGGCGCCAAGAGACCCAGTACTTC. Translated, it gives CASSFGDRGRQETQYF.